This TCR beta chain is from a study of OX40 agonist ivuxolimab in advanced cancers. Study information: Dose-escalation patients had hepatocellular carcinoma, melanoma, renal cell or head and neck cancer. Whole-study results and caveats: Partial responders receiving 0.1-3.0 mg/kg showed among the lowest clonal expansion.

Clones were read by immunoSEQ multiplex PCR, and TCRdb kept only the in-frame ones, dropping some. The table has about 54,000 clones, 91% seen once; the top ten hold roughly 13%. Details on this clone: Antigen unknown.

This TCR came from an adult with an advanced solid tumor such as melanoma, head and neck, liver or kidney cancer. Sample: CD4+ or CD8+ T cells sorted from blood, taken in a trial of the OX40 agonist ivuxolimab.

CDR3 protein: CAISEGTFNYGYTF. The CDR3 nucleotides read TGTGCCATCAGTGAAGGGACCTTCAACTATGGCTACACCTTC. The chain carries TRBV10-3 and TRBJ1-2, with a weak D call TRBD1 (5 bases). The CDR3 is 14 residues long. The germline V and J ends were trimmed by 3 bases and 2 bases, with 10 bases remaining between them. Germline-derived CDR1 and CDR2 are ENHRY and SYGVKD.